The 14 T cell receptor beta chains in this list originate from one sample, sequenced in a study of blood T cells in healthy people across ages. For the second PCR, which ran for about 6 to 11 cycles, a sample-barcoded 5' primer and a J-beta primer mix were used. MiXCR was run by TCRdb on the 5' RACE reads, yielding one entry per CDR3 protein. The sample has approximately 360,000 distinct CDR3 sequences; approximately 47% are singletons. Sequencing used blood. These receptors were obtained from a man between 60 and 75 years old in good health.

This clonotype showed up just a few times. J is TRBJ1-2 and V is TRBV4-3; D may be TRBD1 (5 bases). V shed 4 bases and J shed 9 bases, with 15 bases lying between them. From germline, CDR1 is LGHNA and CDR2 YSLEER. This CDR3 comprises 13 residues. The chain's CDR3 is CASSPRRGVSYTF. DNA for the CDR3: TGCGCCAGCAGCCCCCGGAGGGGCGTGAGCTACACCTTC.

The table lists this clonotype with a count of one. DNA for the CDR3: TGTGCCAGCTCACCGGGACTGGCGAACACTGAAGCTTTCTTT. This translates into CASSPGLANTEAFF. V gene TRBV18 combines with J gene TRBJ1-1, with D possibly matching TRBD1 (5 bases). Germline CDR1 KGHSH, CDR2 LQKENI. Trimming took 3 bases from V and 1 from J, leaving 9 bases between them. CDR3 size: 14 residues.

This clonotype appeared a few times. This chain connects TRBV20-1 to TRBJ2-7, with TRBD2 matching over 10 bases. V dropped 0 bases and J dropped 0; count of bases not matched to a gene: 5. Germline CDR1 reads DFQATT; CDR2 reads SNEGSKA (reference sequence). This CDR3 has 16 residues. CDR3: CSARDPLAGDSYEQYF. In DNA, the CDR3 is TGCAGTGCTAGAGACCCCCTAGCGGGGGACTCCTACGAGCAGTACTTC.

J is TRBJ2-5 and V is TRBV27; 8 positions agree with TRBD1. Germline V gene sequence: CDR1 MNHEY, CDR2 SMNVEV (reference sequence). With V trimmed by 5 bases and J by 0 bases, 8 bases remained unmatched. This CDR3 comprises 16 residues. The CDR3 coding sequence is TGTGCCAGCAGTCATAGACAGGGGCGCAACCAAGAGACCCAGTACTTC. It is translated as CASSHRQGRNQETQYF.

There are a few counts of this clonotype. J is TRBJ1-2 and V is TRBV29-1; TRBD1 matches at 9 bases. The CDR3 is 13 residues long. After removal of 4 bases from V and 6 bases from J, the junction contained 6 bases not matched to a gene. Looked up from germline, CDR1 is SQVTM and CDR2 is ANQGSEA. The CDR3 loop reads CSVGDRVIHGYTF. DNA of the CDR3: TGCAGCGTTGGGGACAGGGTGATCCATGGCTACACCTTC.

V and J are TRBV29-1 and TRBJ2-3; tentatively, D is TRBD1 or TRBD2 (6 bases each). The CDR3 has 13 amino acids. Germline V lookup: CDR1 SQVTM, CDR2 ANQGSEA. V lost 7 bases to trimming and J lost 3 bases, with 14 bases between them. This CDR3 is CSAYRAGTDTQYF. CDR3 nucleotide sequence: TGCAGCGCCTACAGGGCGGGAACAGATACGCAGTATTTT.

The V and J genes are TRBV20-1 and TRBJ2-1; the match to TRBD2 covers 8 bases. The CDR3 has 16 residues. The V segment lost 1 base and the J segment 5 bases; nucleotides outside the gene matches: 10. Germline V CDR1 and CDR2: DFQATT, SNEGSKA (reference sequence). CDR3 loop: CSARGPAGGDNNEQFF. CDR3 nucleotide sequence: TGCAGTGCTAGAGGGCCTGCGGGAGGAGATAACAATGAGCAGTTCTTC.

A word on this clonotype: Since a much larger clone is just one base distant, this may be a read error. V is TRBV20-1 and J is TRBJ2-5, with a tentative D call TRBD2 (5 bases). This CDR3 is built from 15 residues. V lost 2 bases, J lost 11 bases, and 24 bases lay in between. The germline gives CDR1 DFQATT, CDR2 SNEGSKA (reference sequence). As DNA, the CDR3 is TGCAGTGCTAGACCGGAGGCTGGCGGCCACAATGAGCAGTACTTC. This codes for CSARPEAGGHNEQYF.

The chain uses TRBV28 and TRBJ1-2; no firm D call. The CDR3 is 11 amino acids. V dropped 8 bases and J dropped 13 bases, with 17 bases sitting between them. Germline V CDR1 and CDR2: MDHEN, SYDVKM. CDR3 amino acids: CASSQAGSATF. CDR3 in DNA: TGTGCCAGCTCCCAGGCGGGCTCAGCCACCTTC.

This chain uses TRBV6-6 with TRBJ1-4, with 9 nucleotides matching TRBD1. V dropped 6 bases and J dropped 7; count of bases not matched to a gene: 9. The germline CDR1 and CDR2 sequences are MNHNY and SVGAGI (reference sequence). This CDR3 spans 15 amino acids. CDR3 residues: CASSRRQGGSEKLFF. CDR3 bases: TGTGCCAGCAGCCGAAGACAGGGGGGCAGTGAAAAACTGTTTTTT.

The rearrangement links TRBV18 to TRBJ2-6; 7 bases map to TRBD1. The trim removed 2 bases at V and 2 bases at J, leaving 3 bases unmatched. CDR1 and CDR2 (germline): KGHSH, LQKENI. The CDR3 consists of 16 residues. CDR3 region: CASSPSQGAGANVLTF. DNA for the CDR3: TGTGCCAGCTCACCATCCCAGGGGGCTGGGGCCAACGTCCTGACTTTC.

The chain uses TRBV10-3 and TRBJ2-1, with 8 nucleotides matching TRBD2. V gave up 5 bases and J gave up 8 bases; unmatched junction bases: 8. CDR1 and CDR2 (germline): ENHRY, SYGVKD. CDR3 length: 14 residues. CDR3 nucleotide sequence: TGTGCCATCAGTACGGCGGGGGGTGGGGATGAGCAGTTCTTC. This translates into CAISTAGGGDEQFF.

This clonotype has only a few counts. The chain couples TRBV6-6 to TRBJ2-3; D is unresolved. Trimming removed 2 bases from V and 4 bases from J, with 4 bases in between. Looked up from germline, CDR1 is MNHNY and CDR2 is SVGAGI (reference sequence). The CDR3 is made up of 12 amino acids. CDR3 in DNA: TGTGCCAGCAGTTACCTAGCAGATACGCAGTATTTT. Translated: CASSYLADTQYF.

This clonotype came up a few times. The V gene is TRBV4-2, the J gene TRBJ1-2; TRBD1 agrees at 8 bases. The CDR3 length is 13 residues. The junction had 4 bases not matched to a gene; V was cut back by 4 bases and J by 6 bases. Looked up from germline, CDR1 is LGHNA and CDR2 is YNFKEQ. This CDR3 is CASSLKQGDGYTF. The CDR3 nucleotides are TGTGCCAGCAGCCTAAAACAGGGGGATGGCTACACCTTC.